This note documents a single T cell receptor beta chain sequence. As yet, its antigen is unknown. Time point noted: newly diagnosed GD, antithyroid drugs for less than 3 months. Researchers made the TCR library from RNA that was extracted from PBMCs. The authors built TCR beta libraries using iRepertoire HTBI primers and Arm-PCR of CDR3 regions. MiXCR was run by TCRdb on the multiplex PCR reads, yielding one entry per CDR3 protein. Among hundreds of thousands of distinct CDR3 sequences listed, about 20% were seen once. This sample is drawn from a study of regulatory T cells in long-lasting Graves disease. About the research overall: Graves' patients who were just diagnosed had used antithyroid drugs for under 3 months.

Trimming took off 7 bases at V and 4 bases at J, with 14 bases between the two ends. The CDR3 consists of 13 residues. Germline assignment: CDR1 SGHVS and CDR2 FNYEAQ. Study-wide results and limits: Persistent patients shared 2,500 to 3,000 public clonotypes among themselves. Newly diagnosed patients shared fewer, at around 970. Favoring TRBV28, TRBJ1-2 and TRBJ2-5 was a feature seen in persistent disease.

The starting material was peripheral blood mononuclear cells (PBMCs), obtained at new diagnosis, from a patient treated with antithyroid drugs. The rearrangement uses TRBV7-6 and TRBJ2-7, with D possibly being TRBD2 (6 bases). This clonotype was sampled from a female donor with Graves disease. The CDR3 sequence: CASKAGMGYEQYF. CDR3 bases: TGTGCCAGCAAGGCGGGGATGGGGTACGAGCAGTACTTC.